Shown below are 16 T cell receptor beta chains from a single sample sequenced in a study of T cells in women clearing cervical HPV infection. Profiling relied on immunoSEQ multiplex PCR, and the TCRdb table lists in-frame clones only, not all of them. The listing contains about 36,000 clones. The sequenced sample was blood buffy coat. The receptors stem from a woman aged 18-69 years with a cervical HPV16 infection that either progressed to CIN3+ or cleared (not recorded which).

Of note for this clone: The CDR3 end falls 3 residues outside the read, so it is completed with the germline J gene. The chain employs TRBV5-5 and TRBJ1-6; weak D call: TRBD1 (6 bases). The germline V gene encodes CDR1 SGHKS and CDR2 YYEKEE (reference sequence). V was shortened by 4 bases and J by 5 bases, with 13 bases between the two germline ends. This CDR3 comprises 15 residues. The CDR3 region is CASSHTRQDNSPLHF. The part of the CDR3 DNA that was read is TGTGCCAGCAGCCATACTCGACAGGATAATTCACCC.

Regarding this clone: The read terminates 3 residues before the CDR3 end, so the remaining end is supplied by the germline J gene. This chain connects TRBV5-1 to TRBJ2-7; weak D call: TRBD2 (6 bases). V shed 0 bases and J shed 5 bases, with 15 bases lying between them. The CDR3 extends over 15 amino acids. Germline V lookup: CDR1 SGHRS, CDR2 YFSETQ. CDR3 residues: CASSLGLEGLDEQYF. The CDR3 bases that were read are TGCGCCAGCAGCTTGGGGTTGGAGGGTCTCGACGAG.

CDR3 region: CASSVDPTGLETQYF. The CDR3 DNA, read in part, is TGCGCCAGCAGCGTAGATCCGACAGGGTTAGAGACC. This chain connects TRBV5-1 to TRBJ2-5; 7 bases map to TRBD1. The CDR3 is cut off 3 residues early in the read; its end comes from the germline J gene. Germline V gives CDR1 SGHRS, CDR2 YFSETQ. The CDR3 has 15 amino acids. Trimming removed 4 bases from V and 4 bases from J; junction bases left unmatched: 10.

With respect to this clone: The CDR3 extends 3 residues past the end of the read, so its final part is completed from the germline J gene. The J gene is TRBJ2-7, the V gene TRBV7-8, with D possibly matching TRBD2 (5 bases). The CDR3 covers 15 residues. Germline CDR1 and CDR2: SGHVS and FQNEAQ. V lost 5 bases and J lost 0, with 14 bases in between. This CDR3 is CASSERYSSSYEQYF. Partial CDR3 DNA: TGTGCCAGCAGCGAGCGGTACTCCAGCTCCTACGAG.

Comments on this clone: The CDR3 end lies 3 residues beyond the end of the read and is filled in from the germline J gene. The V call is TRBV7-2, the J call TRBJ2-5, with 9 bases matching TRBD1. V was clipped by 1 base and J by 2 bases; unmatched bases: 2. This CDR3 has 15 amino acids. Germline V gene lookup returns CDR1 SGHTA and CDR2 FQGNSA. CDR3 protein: CASSLGGTGQETQYF. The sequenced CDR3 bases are TGTGCCAGCAGCTTAGGAGGGACAGGGCAAGAGACC. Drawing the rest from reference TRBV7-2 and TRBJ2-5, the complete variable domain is GAGVSQSPSNKVTEKGKDVELRCDPISGHTALYWYRQSLGQGLEFLIYFQGNSAPDKSGLPSDRFSAERTGGSVSTLTIQRTQQEDSAVYLCASSLGGTGQETQYFGPGTRLLVL.

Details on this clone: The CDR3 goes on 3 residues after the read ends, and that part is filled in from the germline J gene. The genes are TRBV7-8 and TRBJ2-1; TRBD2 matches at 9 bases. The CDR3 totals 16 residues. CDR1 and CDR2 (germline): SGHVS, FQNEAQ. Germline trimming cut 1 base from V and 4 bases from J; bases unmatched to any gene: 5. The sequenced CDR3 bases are TGTGCCAGCAGCTTAGAAGCGGGAGGTAGTTACAATGAG. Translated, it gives CASSLEAGGSYNE. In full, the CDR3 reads CASSLEAGGSYNEQFF.

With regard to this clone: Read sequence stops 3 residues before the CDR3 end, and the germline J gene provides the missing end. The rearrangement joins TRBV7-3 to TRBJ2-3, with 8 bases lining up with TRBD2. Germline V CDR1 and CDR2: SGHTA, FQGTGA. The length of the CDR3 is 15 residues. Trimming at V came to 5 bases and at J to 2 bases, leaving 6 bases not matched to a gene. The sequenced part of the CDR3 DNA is TGTGCCAGCAGCGTTAGCGGGGAAGCCACAGATACG. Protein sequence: CASSVSGEATDT. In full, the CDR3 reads CASSVSGEATDTQYF.

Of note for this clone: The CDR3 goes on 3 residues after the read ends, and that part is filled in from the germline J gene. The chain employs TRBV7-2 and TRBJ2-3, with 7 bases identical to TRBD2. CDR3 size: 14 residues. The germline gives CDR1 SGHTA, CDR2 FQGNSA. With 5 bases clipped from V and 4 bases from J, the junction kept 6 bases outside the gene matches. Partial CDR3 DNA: TGTGCCAGCAGCGCCCGACTAGCCGCAGATACG. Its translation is CASSARLAADT. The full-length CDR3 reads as CASSARLAADTQYF.

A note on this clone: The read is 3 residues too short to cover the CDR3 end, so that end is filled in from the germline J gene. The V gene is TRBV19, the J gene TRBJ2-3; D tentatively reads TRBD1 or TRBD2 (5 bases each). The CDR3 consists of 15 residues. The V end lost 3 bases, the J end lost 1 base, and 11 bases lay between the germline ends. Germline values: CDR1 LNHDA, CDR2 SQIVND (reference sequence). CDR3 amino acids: CASSIGQGGTDTQYF. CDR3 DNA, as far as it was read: TGTGCCAGTAGTATCGGGCAGGGAGGCACAGATACG.

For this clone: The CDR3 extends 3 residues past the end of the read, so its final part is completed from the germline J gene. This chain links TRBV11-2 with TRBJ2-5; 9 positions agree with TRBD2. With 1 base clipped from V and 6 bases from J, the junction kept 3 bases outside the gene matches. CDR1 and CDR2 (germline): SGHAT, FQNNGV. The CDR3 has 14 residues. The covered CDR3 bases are TGTGCCAGCAGCTTAGTGGGACTAGCAAAGACC. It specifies CASSLVGLAKT. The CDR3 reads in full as CASSLVGLAKTQYF. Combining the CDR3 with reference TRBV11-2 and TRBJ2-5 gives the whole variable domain EAGVAQSPRYKIIEKRQSVAFWCNPISGHATLYWYQQILGQGPKLLIQFQNNGVVDDSQLPKDRFSAERLKGVDSTLKIQPAKLEDSAVYLCASSLVGLAKTQYFGPGTRLLVL.

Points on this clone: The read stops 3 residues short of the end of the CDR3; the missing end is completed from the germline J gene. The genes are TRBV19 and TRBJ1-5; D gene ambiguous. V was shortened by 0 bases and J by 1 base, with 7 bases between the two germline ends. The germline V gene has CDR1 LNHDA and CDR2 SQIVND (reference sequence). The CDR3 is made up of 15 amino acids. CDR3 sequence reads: CASSIDPSSNQPQHF. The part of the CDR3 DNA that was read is TGTGCCAGTAGTATAGATCCTTCGAGCAATCAGCCC.

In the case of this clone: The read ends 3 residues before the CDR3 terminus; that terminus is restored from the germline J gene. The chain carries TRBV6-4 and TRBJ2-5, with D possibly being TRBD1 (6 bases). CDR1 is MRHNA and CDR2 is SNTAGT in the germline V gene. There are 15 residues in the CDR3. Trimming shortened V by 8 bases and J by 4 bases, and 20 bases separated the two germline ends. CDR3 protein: CASPATQGWGETQYF. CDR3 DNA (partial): TGTGCCAGCCCGGCTACACAGGGCTGGGGAGAGACC.

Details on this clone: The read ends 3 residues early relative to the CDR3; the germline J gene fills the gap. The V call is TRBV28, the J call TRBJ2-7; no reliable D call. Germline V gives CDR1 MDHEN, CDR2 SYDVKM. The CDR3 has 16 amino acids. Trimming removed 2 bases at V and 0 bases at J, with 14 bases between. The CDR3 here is CASSLLNSGSSYEQYF. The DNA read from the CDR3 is TGTGCCAGCAGTTTACTCAACTCGGGTAGCTCCTACGAG.

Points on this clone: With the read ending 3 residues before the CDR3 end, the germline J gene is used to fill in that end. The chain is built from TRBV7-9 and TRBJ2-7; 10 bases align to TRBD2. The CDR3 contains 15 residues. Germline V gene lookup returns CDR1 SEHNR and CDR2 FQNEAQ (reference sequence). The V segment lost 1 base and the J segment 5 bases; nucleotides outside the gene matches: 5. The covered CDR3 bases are TGTGCCAGCAGCTTAGTTAGCGGGGGGCTCGACGAG. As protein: CASSLVSGGLDE. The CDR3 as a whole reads CASSLVSGGLDEQYF.

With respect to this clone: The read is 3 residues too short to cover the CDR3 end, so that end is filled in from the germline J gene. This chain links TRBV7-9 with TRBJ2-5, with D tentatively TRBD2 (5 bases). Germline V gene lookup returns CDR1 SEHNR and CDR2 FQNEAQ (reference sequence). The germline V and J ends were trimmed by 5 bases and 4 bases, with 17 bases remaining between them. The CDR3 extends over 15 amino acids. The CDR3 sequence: CASSPATTSGETQYF. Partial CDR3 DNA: TGTGCCAGCAGCCCAGCGACTACCTCCGGAGAGACC.

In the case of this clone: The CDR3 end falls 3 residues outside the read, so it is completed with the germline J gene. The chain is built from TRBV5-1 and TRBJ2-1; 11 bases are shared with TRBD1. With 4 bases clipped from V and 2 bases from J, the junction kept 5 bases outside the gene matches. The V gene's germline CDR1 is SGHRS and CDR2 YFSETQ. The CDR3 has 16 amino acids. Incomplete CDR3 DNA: TGCGCCAGCAGCGGGACGGGACAGGGGGCCTACAATGAG. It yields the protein CASSGTGQGAYNE. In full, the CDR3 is CASSGTGQGAYNEQFF.